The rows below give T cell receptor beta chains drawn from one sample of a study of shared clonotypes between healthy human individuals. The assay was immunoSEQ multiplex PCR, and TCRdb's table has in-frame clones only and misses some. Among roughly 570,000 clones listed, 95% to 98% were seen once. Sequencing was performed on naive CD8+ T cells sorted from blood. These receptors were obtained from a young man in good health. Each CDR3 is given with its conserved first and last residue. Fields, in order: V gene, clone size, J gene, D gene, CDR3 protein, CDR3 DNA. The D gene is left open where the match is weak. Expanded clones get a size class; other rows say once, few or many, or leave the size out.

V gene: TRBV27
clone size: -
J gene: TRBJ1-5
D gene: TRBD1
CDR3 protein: CASRTGQYNQPQHF
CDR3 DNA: TGTGCCAGCAGAACGGGACAGTACAATCAGCCCCAGCATTTT

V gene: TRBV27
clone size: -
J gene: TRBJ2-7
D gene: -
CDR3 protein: CASSPAGRASYEQYF
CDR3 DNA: TGTGCCAGCAGCCCGGCCGGGAGAGCCTCCTACGAGCAGTACTTC

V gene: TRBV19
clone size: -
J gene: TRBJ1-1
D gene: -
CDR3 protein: CASSISGWSVTEAFF
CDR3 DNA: TGTGCCAGTAGTATTTCGGGATGGTCTGTAACTGAAGCTTTCTTT

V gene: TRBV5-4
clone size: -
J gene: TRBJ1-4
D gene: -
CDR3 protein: CASSLLGGPVANEKLFF
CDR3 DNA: TGTGCCAGCAGCTTGCTCGGGGGGCCAGTTGCTAATGAAAAACTGTTTTTT

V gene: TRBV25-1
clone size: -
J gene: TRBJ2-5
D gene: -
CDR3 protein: CASSGVGTGPYF
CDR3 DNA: TGTGCCAGCAGTGGCGTGGGCACAGGGCCGTACTTC

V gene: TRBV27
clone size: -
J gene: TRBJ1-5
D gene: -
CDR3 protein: CASSGGWDMYF
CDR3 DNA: TGTGCCAGCAGTGGCGGCTGGGACATGTATTTT

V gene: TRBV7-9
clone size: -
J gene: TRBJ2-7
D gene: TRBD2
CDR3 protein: CASSWTSGRPYEQYF
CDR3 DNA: TGTGCCAGCAGCTGGACTAGCGGGAGGCCCTACGAGCAGTACTTC

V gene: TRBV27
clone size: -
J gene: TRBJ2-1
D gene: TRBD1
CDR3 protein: CASSTGTGLLGGQFF
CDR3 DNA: TGTGCCAGCAGTACCGGGACAGGGCTCCTCGGGGGGCAGTTCTTC

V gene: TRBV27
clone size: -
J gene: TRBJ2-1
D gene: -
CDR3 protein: CASSSRGNEQFF
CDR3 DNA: TGTGCCAGCAGTTCCAGGGGTAATGAGCAGTTCTTC

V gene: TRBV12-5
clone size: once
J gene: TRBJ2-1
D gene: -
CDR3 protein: CASGLGELAEQFF
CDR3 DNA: TGTGCTAGTGGTTTGGGGGAATTGGCCGAGCAGTTCTTC

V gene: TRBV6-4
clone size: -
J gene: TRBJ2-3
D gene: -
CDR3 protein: CASSDGVPGGRGTDTQYF
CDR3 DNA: TGTGCCAGCAGTGACGGAGTCCCCGGGGGGCGAGGCACAGATACGCAGTATTTT

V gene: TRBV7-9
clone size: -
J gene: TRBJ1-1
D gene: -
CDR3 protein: CASTVGNNTRNTEAFF
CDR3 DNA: TGTGCCAGCACCGTCGGAAATAACACCCGGAACACTGAAGCTTTCTTT

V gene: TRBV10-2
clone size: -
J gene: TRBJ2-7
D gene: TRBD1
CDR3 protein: CASSTGTGAYEQYF
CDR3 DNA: TGCGCCAGCAGTACCGGGACAGGCGCCTACGAGCAGTACTTC

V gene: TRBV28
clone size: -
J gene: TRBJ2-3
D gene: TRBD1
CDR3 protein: CASRLRTGGDTQYF
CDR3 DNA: TGTGCCAGCAGGCTAAGGACAGGGGGAGATACGCAGTATTTT

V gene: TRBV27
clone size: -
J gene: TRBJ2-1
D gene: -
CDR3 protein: CASTLGTQWEQFF
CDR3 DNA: TGTGCCAGCACCCTCGGGACTCAATGGGAGCAGTTCTTC

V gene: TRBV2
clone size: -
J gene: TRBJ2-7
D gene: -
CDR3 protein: CASSDRATYEQYF
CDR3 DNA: TGTGCCAGCTCTGATCGTGCAACCTACGAGCAGTACTTC

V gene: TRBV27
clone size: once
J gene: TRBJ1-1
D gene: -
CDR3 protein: CASSFGAEAFF
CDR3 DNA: TGTGCCAGCAGTTTCGGTGCTGAAGCTTTCTTT

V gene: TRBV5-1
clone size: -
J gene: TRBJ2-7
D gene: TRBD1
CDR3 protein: CASSSGTGVIFYEQYF
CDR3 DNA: TGCGCCAGCAGCTCCGGGACAGGGGTGATTTTCTACGAGCAGTACTTC

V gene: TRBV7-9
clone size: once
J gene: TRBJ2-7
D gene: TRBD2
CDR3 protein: CASSASGRVYEQYF
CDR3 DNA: TGTGCCAGCAGCGCTAGCGGGAGGGTCTACGAGCAGTACTTC

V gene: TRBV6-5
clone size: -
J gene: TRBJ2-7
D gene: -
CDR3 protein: CASSLGLTYEQYF
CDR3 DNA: TGTGCCAGCAGCCTGGGCCTTACCTACGAGCAGTACTTC

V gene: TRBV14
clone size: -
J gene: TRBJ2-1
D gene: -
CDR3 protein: CASSLRTTNTGEFF
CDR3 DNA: TGTGCCAGCAGCCTACGAACCACGAATACTGGGGAGTTCTTC

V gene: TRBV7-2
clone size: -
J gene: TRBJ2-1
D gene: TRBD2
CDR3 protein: CASSLRLAGDHNEQFF
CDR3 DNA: TGTGCCAGCAGCTTAAGACTAGCGGGAGACCACAATGAGCAGTTCTTC

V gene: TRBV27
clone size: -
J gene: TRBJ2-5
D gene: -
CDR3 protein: CASSLLGSDETQYF
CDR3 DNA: TGTGCCAGCAGTTTACTCGGGAGTGACGAGACCCAGTACTTC

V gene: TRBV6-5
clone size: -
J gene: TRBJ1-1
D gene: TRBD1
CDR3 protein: CASKTGGITEAFF
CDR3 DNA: TGTGCCAGCAAAACAGGGGGTATCACTGAAGCTTTCTTT

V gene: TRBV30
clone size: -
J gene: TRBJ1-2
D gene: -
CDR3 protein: CAWTGGIDYGYTF
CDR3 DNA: TGTGCCTGGACCGGGGGAATCGACTATGGCTACACCTTC

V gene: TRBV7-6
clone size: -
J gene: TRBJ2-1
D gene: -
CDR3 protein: CASSFRIGLSSYNEQFF
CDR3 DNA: TGTGCCAGCAGCTTTCGTATCGGACTAAGCTCCTACAATGAGCAGTTCTTC

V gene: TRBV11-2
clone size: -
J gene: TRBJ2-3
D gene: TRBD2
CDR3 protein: CASTRSRESYLLSTDTQYF
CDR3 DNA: TGTGCCAGCACCCGTTCGCGGGAGTCCTACCTACTGAGCACAGATACGCAGTATTTT

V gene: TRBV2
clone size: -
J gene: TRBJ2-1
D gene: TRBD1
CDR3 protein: CASIDRGSNEQFF
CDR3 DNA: TGTGCCAGCATCGACAGGGGTAGCAATGAGCAGTTCTTC

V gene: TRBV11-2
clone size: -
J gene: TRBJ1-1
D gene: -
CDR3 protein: CASSPLGQLNTEAFF
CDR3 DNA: TGTGCCAGCAGCCCCCTCGGACAACTGAACACTGAAGCTTTCTTT

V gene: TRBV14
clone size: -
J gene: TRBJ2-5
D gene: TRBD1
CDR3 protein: CASSQWGDRAKETQYF
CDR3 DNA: TGTGCCAGCAGCCAGTGGGGGGACAGGGCGAAAGAGACCCAGTACTTC

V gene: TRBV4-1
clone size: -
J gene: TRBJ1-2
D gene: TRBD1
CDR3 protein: CASSQETGNGYTF
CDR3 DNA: TGCGCCAGCAGCCAAGAGACAGGGAATGGCTACACCTTC

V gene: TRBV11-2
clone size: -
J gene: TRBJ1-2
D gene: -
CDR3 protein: CASSLFGGMEKDGYTF
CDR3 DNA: TGTGCCAGCAGCTTATTCGGCGGGATGGAGAAGGATGGCTACACCTTC

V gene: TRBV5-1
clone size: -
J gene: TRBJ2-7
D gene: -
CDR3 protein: CASSLYGGPYEQYF
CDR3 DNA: TGCGCCAGCAGCTTGTATGGAGGGCCCTACGAGCAGTACTTC

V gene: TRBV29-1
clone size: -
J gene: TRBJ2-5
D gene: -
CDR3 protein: CSVEKDKETQYF
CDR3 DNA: TGCAGCGTTGAGAAGGATAAAGAGACCCAGTACTTC

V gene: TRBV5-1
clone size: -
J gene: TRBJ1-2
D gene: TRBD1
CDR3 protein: CASDTGGADYTF
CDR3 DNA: TGCGCCAGCGATACAGGGGGCGCAGACTACACCTTC

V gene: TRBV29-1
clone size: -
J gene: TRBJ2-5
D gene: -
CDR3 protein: CSGTKSGETQYF
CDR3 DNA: TGCAGCGGCACAAAATCTGGGGAGACCCAGTACTTC

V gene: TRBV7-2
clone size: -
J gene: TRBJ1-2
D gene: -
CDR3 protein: CASSFYETALGGYTF
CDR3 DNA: TGTGCCAGCAGCTTTTACGAGACAGCCCTTGGGGGCTACACCTTC

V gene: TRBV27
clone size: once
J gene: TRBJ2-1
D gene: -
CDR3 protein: CASSLSFSWEQFF
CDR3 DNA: TGTGCCAGCAGTTTATCATTCTCGTGGGAGCAGTTCTTC

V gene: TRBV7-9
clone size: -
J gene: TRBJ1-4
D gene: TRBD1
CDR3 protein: CASSSRTGHNEKLFF
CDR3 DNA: TGTGCCAGCAGCTCCCGGACAGGGCATAATGAAAAACTGTTTTTT

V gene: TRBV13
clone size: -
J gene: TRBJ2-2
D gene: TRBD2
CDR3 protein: CASSPPAGGTGELFF
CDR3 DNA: TGTGCCAGCAGCCCACCAGCGGGAGGCACCGGGGAGCTGTTTTTT

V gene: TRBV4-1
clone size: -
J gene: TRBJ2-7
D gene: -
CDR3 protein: CASSQSEDYYEQYF
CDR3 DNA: TGCGCCAGCAGCCAATCTGAGGATTACTACGAGCAGTACTTC

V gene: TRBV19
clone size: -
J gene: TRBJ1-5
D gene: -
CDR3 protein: CASSTLLNQPQHF
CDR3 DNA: TGTGCCAGCTCTACCCTTCTAAATCAGCCCCAGCATTTT

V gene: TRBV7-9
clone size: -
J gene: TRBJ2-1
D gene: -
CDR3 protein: CASSLAPRVDEQFF
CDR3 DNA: TGTGCCAGCAGCTTAGCTCCCAGGGTCGATGAGCAGTTCTTC

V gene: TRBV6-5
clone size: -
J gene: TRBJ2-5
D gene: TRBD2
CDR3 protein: CASSPGTSGQETQYF
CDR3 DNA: TGTGCCAGCAGCCCCGGGACTAGCGGCCAAGAGACCCAGTACTTC

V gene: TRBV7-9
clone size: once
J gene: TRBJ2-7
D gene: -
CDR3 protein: CASNPLLNEQYF
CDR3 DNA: TGTGCCAGCAACCCTCTCCTGAACGAGCAGTACTTC

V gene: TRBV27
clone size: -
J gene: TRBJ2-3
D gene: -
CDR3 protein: CASSNSGSADTQYF
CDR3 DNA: TGTGCCAGCAGTAATAGCGGATCCGCAGATACGCAGTATTTT

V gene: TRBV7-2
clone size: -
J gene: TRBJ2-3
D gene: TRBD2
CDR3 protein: CASSLGRTSTDTQYF
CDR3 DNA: TGTGCCAGCAGCTTAGGCCGGACTAGTACAGATACGCAGTATTTT

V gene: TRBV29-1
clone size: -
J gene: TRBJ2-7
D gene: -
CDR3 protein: CSVEWGEAYEQYF
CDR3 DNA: TGCAGCGTTGAGTGGGGAGAAGCCTACGAGCAGTACTTC

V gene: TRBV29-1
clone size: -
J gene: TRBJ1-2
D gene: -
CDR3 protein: CSAGPTGEGGYTF
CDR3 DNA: TGCAGCGCCGGACCCACAGGAGAGGGGGGCTACACCTTC

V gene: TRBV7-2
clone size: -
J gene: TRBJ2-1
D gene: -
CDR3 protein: CASSPPSYNEQFF
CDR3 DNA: TGTGCCAGCAGCCCGCCCTCCTACAATGAGCAGTTCTTC

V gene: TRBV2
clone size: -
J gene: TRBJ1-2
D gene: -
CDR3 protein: CASSELIYGYTF
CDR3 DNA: TGTGCCAGCAGTGAACTTATCTATGGCTACACCTTC

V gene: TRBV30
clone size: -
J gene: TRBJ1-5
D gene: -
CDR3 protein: CAWSWQGRNQPQHF
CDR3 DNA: TGTGCCTGGAGTTGGCAGGGACGCAATCAGCCCCAGCATTTT

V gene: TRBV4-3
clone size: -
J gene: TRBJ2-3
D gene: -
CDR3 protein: CASSQGSGVADTQYF
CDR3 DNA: TGCGCCAGCAGCCAAGGGTCAGGGGTCGCAGATACGCAGTATTTT

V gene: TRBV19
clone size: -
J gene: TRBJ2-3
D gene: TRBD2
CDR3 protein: CASSMPGGSSSTDTQYF
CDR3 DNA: TGTGCCAGTAGTATGCCGGGAGGTAGTTCTAGCACAGATACGCAGTATTTT

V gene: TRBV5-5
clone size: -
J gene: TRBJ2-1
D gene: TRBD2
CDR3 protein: CASSSGTSGNSEQFF
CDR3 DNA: TGTGCCAGCAGCTCCGGGACTAGCGGGAATAGTGAGCAGTTCTTC